The 11 T cell receptor beta chains below were found in one sample sequenced in a study of shared clonotypes between healthy human individuals. Sequenced by immunoSEQ multiplex PCR; TCRdb stores in-frame clones only, minus some. Of just over 2,000,000 clones in the sample, 90% to 95% were seen once. Material: naive CD4+ T cells sorted from blood. Subset meaning: CD45RA+ positively selected. These receptors were collected from a man aged 18 to 29 in good health.

Only one count was recorded for this clone. The chain links TRBV19 to TRBJ1-5, with D unresolved. The germline V gene encodes CDR1 LNHDA and CDR2 SQIVND (reference sequence). The CDR3 length is 14 residues. V was cut by 5 bases and J by 0 bases, with 8 bases left in between. DNA for the CDR3: TGTGCCAGTAGTCTGACTCTTAGCAATCAGCCCCAGCATTTT. Translating gives CASSLTLSNQPQHF.

The V call is TRBV11-2, the J call TRBJ2-7; D is possibly TRBD1 (6 bases). Trimming pared 6 bases from V and 6 bases from J, leaving 21 bases between. From germline, CDR1 is SGHAT and CDR2 FQNNGV. There are 15 residues in the CDR3. CDR3 nucleotides: TGTGCCAGCAGTCCACGGCAGGGGACAAGTTCCGAGCAGTACTTC. Amino acid sequence: CASSPRQGTSSEQYF.

This rearrangement joins TRBV7-3 to TRBJ2-1; 9 bases line up with TRBD1. Losses at the gene ends were 3 bases for V and 6 bases for J; bases not matched to a gene: 6. The germline V gene has CDR1 SGHTA and CDR2 FQGTGA. The CDR3 runs 15 residues. CDR3 bases: TGTGCCAGCAGCTTGGGGACAGGGAGCTCCAATGAGCAGTTCTTC. It encodes CASSLGTGSSNEQFF.

In the case of this clone: Other DNA sequences from this sample encode an identical CDR3 as well. The genes are TRBV5-1 and TRBJ2-5, with a weak D call TRBD1 (6 bases). CDR1 SGHRS and CDR2 YFSETQ come from the germline V gene. The ends were cut back, 0 bases at V and 5 bases at J, with 8 bases in the middle. The CDR3 spans 13 residues. CDR3 DNA: TGCGCCAGCAGCTTGGACAGGGTTGAGACCCAGTACTTC. This gives the protein CASSLDRVETQYF.

Comment on this clone: Other nucleotide sequences from this sample produce the same CDR3. The chain links TRBV10-3 to TRBJ1-1; possibly TRBD1 for D (6 bases). The CDR3 length is 13 residues. V shed 4 bases and J shed 1 base, with 7 bases lying between them. From germline, CDR1 is ENHRY and CDR2 SYGVKD. DNA of the CDR3: TGTGCCATCAGTGTGACAGGGAACACTGAAGCTTTCTTT. It is translated as CAISVTGNTEAFF.

This chain links TRBV29-1 with TRBJ1-1, with 8 bases aligning to TRBD1. Germline loops: CDR1 SQVTM, CDR2 ANQGSEA. The CDR3 runs to 11 residues. Trimming removed 7 bases from V and 6 bases from J; junction bases left unmatched: 4. CDR3 in DNA: TGCAGCGGCAGGGGGCTCGCTGAAGCTTTCTTT. Translated, it gives CSGRGLAEAFF. Drawing the rest from reference TRBV29-1 and TRBJ1-1, the complete variable domain is SAVISQKPSRDICQRGTSLTIQCQVDSQVTMMFWYRQQPGQSLTLIATANQGSEATYESGFVIDKFPISRPNLTFSTLTVSNMSPEDSSIYLCSGRGLAEAFFGQGTRLTVV.

The V and J genes are TRBV30 and TRBJ1-6; D is uncertain. The length of the CDR3 is 12 residues. Germline lookup yields CDR1 GTSNPN and CDR2 SVGIG (reference sequence). With 4 bases removed from V and 10 bases from J, the gap between germline ends came to 11 bases. The CDR3, as DNA: TGTGCCTGGACGAGTTTAGGCTCACCCCTCCACTTT. Protein product: CAWTSLGSPLHF.

V is TRBV9 and J is TRBJ1-4; 7 bases fit TRBD1. The V gene end was trimmed by 2 bases and the J gene end by 8 bases; junction bases not matched to a gene: 15. Per germline, CDR1 SGDLS and CDR2 YYNGEE. CDR3 length: 17 amino acids. The CDR3 DNA is TGTGCCAGCAGCGTCGAAGGCCAGGGGGTTTCACGGGAAAAACTGTTTTTT. Amino acid sequence: CASSVEGQGVSREKLFF.

This clone showed up many times. This chain connects TRBV10-3 to TRBJ1-3; 11 bases line up with TRBD1. The CDR3 is 16 residues long. Germline CDR1 is ENHRY and CDR2 is SYGVKD. With V trimmed by 0 bases and J by 4 bases, 2 bases remained unmatched. Here the CDR3 DNA reads TGTGCCATCAGTGAGTCGTGGACAGGGGGCGGAAACACCATATATTTT. This sequence encodes CAISESWTGGGNTIYF.

The chain recombines TRBV6-4 with TRBJ2-3; no clear D. In germline, CDR1 is MRHNA, CDR2 SNTAGT. The CDR3 is 13 residues long. Trimming removed 2 bases from V and 5 bases from J, with 8 bases in between. CDR3 sequence (DNA): TGTGCCAGCAGTGACGGAGTTGGAGATACGCAGTATTTT. Its protein product is CASSDGVGDTQYF.

This sequence joins TRBV18 and TRBJ2-5; TRBD1 agrees at 8 bases. CDR1 is KGHSH, CDR2 LQKENI, per germline. The CDR3 runs 14 residues. Germline trimming cut 3 bases from V and 7 bases from J; bases unmatched to any gene: 7. Written as DNA, the CDR3 is TGTGCCAGCTCACCTCAGGGGGCCCACAGGACCCAGTACTTC. Protein sequence: CASSPQGAHRTQYF. The whole variable domain, remainder taken from reference TRBV18 and TRBJ2-5, is NAGVMQNPRHLVRRRGQEARLRCSPMKGHSHVYWYRQLPEEGLKFMVYLQKENIIDESGMPKERFSAEFPKEGPSILRIQQVVRGDSAAYFCASSPQGAHRTQYFGPGTRLLVL.